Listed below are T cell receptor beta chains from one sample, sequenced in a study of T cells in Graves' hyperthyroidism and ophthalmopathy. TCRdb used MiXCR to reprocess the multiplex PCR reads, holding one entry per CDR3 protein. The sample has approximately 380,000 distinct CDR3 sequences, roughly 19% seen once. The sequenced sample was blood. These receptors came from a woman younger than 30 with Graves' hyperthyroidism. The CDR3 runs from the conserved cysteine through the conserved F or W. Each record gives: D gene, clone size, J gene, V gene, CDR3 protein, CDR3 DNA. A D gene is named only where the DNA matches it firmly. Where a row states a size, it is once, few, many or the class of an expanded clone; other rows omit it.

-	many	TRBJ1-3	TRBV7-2	CASSLVVGGNTIYF	TGTGCCAGCAGCTTAGTCGTAGGTGGAAACACCATATATTTT
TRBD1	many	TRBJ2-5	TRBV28	CASRSRDRGQETQYF	TGTGCCAGCAGGTCCCGGGACAGGGGTCAAGAGACCCAGTACTTC
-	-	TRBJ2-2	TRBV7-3	CASSLTRDTTGELFF	TGTGCCAGCAGCTTAACGCGGGACACCACCGGGGAGCTGTTTTTT
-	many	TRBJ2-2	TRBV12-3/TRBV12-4	CASSLRSTGELFF	TGTGCCAGCAGTTTAAGGTCCACCGGGGAGCTGTTTTTT
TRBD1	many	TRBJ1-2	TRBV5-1	CASSLRQGQNYGYTF	TGCGCCAGCAGCCTTAGGCAGGGACAGAACTATGGCTACACCTTC
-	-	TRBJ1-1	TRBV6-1	CASSTLTDNTEAFF	TGTGCCAGCAGTACATTGACAGATAACACTGAAGCTTTCTTT
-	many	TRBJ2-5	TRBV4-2	CASSQGLHQETQYF	TGTGCCAGCAGCCAAGGGTTACACCAAGAGACCCAGTACTTC
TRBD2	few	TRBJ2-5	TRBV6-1	CASSEARAGGRETQCF	TGTGCCAGCAGTGAAGCGCGAGCGGGGGGTCGGGAGACCCAGTGCTTC
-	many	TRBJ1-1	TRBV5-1	CASSGGGQNTEAFF	TGCGCCAGCAGCGGAGGGGGGCAGAACACTGAAGCTTTCTTT
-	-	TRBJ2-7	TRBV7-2	CASSYGFSGYEQYF	TGTGCCAGCAGCTACGGATTTAGCGGCTACGAGCAGTACTTC
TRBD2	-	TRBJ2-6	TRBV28	CASSPPGGSGANVLTF	TGTGCCAGCAGTCCACCGGGAGGGTCTGGGGCCAACGTCCTGACTTTC
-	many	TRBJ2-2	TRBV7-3	CASSSGRGSGELFF	TGTGCCAGCAGCTCAGGCCGGGGATCCGGGGAGCTGTTTTTT
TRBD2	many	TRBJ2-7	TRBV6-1	CASSPLAGGAYEQYF	TGTGCCAGCAGCCCGCTAGCGGGGGGCGCCTACGAGCAGTACTTC
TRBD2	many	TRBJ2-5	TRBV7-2	CASRDRNGGAGETQYF	TGTGCCAGCAGAGATCGTAACGGGGGGGCCGGGGAGACCCAGTACTTC
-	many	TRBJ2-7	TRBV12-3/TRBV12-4	CASSGPLGGPYEQYF	TGTGCCAGCAGTGGCCCCCTGGGGGGGCCGTACGAGCAGTACTTC
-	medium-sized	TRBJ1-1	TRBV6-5	CASSPAGYNTEAFF	TGTGCCAGCAGTCCTGCAGGTTACAACACTGAAGCTTTCTTT